What follows are 13 T cell receptor beta chains derived from one specimen sequenced in a study of immune evolution from preneoplasia to lung adenocarcinoma. Measured with immunoSEQ multiplex PCR; TCRdb has only the in-frame clones, and not every one. Seen here are 5,000 to 7,000 clones, roughly 80% observed once, and the top ten hold 5% to 6.5%. The sample comprised FFPE adjacent normal lung tissue. The origin of the receptors is a donor aged 70 or over with lung adenocarcinoma.

This sequence joins TRBV29-1 and TRBJ2-3, with D possibly matching TRBD2 (6 bases). The germline CDR1 and CDR2 sequences are SQVTM and ANQGSEA. The CDR3 covers 13 residues. Trimming left V 4 bases short and J 2 bases short, with 10 bases between. In nucleotides, the CDR3 is TGCAGCGTTGGGCGGGATTACACAGATACGCAGTATTTT. It is translated as CSVGRDYTDTQYF.

The genes are TRBV7-3 and TRBJ2-2; unclear D gene. Germline CDR1 and CDR2: SGHTA and FQGTGA. The length of the CDR3 is 13 residues. The V end lost 5 bases, the J end lost 6 bases, and 10 bases lay between the germline ends. DNA of the CDR3: TGTGCCAGCAGCCCTCTAGTCGCCGGGGAGCTGTTTTTT. It yields the protein CASSPLVAGELFF.

The chain combines TRBV11-2 with TRBJ2-7, with D tentatively TRBD1 (6 bases). The CDR3 has 15 amino acids. Germline CDR1 SGHAT, CDR2 FQNNGV. V lost 5 bases to trimming and J lost 2 bases, with 16 bases between them. The CDR3 sequence is CASSERTEAPYEQYF. CDR3 coding DNA: TGTGCCAGCAGCGAAAGGACAGAGGCTCCCTACGAGCAGTACTTC.

This clone was found a few times. The genes are TRBV7-9 and TRBJ2-3; D might be TRBD2 (6 bases). This CDR3 region has 16 residues. The V gene's germline CDR1 is SEHNR and CDR2 FQNEAQ (reference sequence). V was clipped by 5 bases and J by 2 bases, with 17 bases between them. The CDR3 region has the DNA TGTGCCAGCAGCCAGGAGCGGGCACCTCCCACAGATACGCAGTATTTT. Encoded protein: CASSQERAPPTDTQYF.

The rearrangement links TRBV19 to TRBJ2-1, with 10 bases that match TRBD1. In germline, CDR1 is LNHDA, CDR2 SQIVND (reference sequence). The V and J ends lost 7 bases and 3 bases, in that order; junction bases with no gene match: 6. The CDR3 length is 15 residues. The CDR3 sequence: CASTLGQGNYNEQFF. The DNA of the CDR3 is TGTGCCAGTACCCTGGGACAGGGGAACTACAATGAGCAGTTCTTC.

This chain joins TRBV29-1 and TRBJ1-2; D is uncertain. Per the germline V gene, CDR1 is SQVTM and CDR2 is ANQGSEA. The CDR3 extends over 12 amino acids. The V gene lost 4 bases and the J gene lost 0 bases, with 6 bases spanning the gap. This chain's CDR3 is CSVGSANYGYTF. Written as DNA, the CDR3 is TGCAGCGTTGGGTCCGCTAACTATGGCTACACCTTC.

The chain employs TRBV7-9 and TRBJ2-7; a weak D match, TRBD1 (5 bases). This CDR3 region has 17 residues. The V and J ends lost 3 bases and 5 bases respectively, with 23 bases between them. CDR1 and CDR2 from the germline V gene are SEHNR and FQNEAQ (reference sequence). The CDR3 reads CASSFPSTSPGSHEQYF. DNA for the CDR3: TGTGCCAGCAGCTTCCCCTCCACATCTCCAGGGTCCCACGAGCAGTACTTC. The variable domain in full, with the rest retrieved from reference TRBV7-9 and TRBJ2-7, is DTGVSQNPRHKITKRGQNVTFRCDPISEHNRLYWYRQTLGQGPEFLTYFQNEAQLEKSRLLSDRFSAERPKGSFSTLEIQRTEQGDSAMYLCASSFPSTSPGSHEQYFGPGTRLTVT.

The J gene is TRBJ2-1, the V gene TRBV25-1, with D possibly being TRBD1 or TRBD2 (5 bases each). CDR3 length: 13 amino acids. V dropped 2 bases and J dropped 8 bases, with 10 bases sitting between them. Germline loops: CDR1 MGHDK, CDR2 SYGVNS. CDR3 coding DNA: TGTGCCAGCAGTGAACCAGGGAGAGATGAGCAGTTCTTC. Translating gives CASSEPGRDEQFF.

Comment on this clone: This could be a read error, since a much larger clone is one nucleotide away. Other DNA sequences from this sample encode an identical CDR3 as well. The chain employs TRBV5-1 and TRBJ1-1; D is possibly TRBD1 (6 bases). The CDR3 runs to 14 residues. Looked up from germline, CDR1 is SGHRS and CDR2 is YFSETQ. The CDR3 DNA follows: TGCGCCAGCAGCTTGTATGGGGGGGACACTGAAGCTTTTTTT. Its translation is CASSLYGGDTEAFF.

The chain recombines TRBV14 with TRBJ2-7; 7 bases are a match to TRBD1. The junction had 7 bases not matched to a gene; V was cut back by 2 bases and J by 6 bases. The CDR3 has 14 residues. Germline CDR1 SGHDN, CDR2 FVKESK. The CDR3 is CASSQRWTGSEQYF. In nucleotides, the CDR3 is TGTGCCAGCAGCCAACGGTGGACAGGTTCCGAGCAGTACTTC.

The genes are TRBV5-6 and TRBJ1-3, with unresolved D. The ends were cut back, 0 bases at V and 0 bases at J, with 4 bases in the middle. Germline V gene lookup returns CDR1 SGHDT and CDR2 YYEEEE. The CDR3 has 14 amino acids. This CDR3 reads CASSLAASGNTIYF. DNA for the CDR3: TGTGCCAGCAGCTTGGCTGCCTCTGGAAACACCATATATTTT.

This clone was seen a few times. This chain connects TRBV21-1 to TRBJ2-7; the table's D call, TRBD2, was not checked against the DNA. TRBV21-1 is deemed a pseudogene. The CDR3 contains 11 residues. CDR3 nucleotide sequence: TGTGCCAGCATCCTAGTGTACGAGCAGTACTTC. Translating gives CASILVYEQYF.

V gene TRBV7-2 combines with J gene TRBJ2-1, with TRBD2 as a possible D gene (6 bases). From germline, CDR1 is SGHTA and CDR2 FQGNSA. This CDR3 comprises 11 residues. Between the trimmed V and J ends, which lost 1 base and 15 bases, there was a span of 10 bases. CDR3 region: CASSLVGRWFF. In DNA, the CDR3 is TGTGCCAGCAGCTTAGTCGGGAGATGGTTCTTC.